This is a list of T cell receptor beta chains from one sample in a study of blood T cell repertoires in COVID-19. TCRdb's table, derived via immunoSEQ multiplex PCR, lists solely in-frame clones and lacks some. The sample yields 190,000 or so clones, around nine tenths seen once. Specimen: peripheral blood. Source of these receptors: a woman aged 18-35 years who had recovered from COVID-19. Each CDR3 is given with its conserved first and last residue. A D gene is named only where the DNA matches it firmly. Clone size is given for some rows only: seen once, a few or many times, or a class if the clone is expanded.

v_call: TRBV2
clone_size: once
d_call: -
j_call: TRBJ1-2
cdr3_aa: CASRRDSEHYGYTF
cdr3_nt: TGTGCCAGCAGGAGGGATAGCGAACACTATGGCTACACCTTC

v_call: TRBV6-2/TRBV6-3
clone_size: -
d_call: -
j_call: TRBJ2-7
cdr3_aa: CASSYIRTPYSYEQYF
cdr3_nt: TGTGCCAGCAGTTACATACGGACACCTTACTCCTACGAGCAGTACTTC

v_call: TRBV5-4
clone_size: once
d_call: -
j_call: TRBJ2-3
cdr3_aa: CASSWPMTDPSTDTQYF
cdr3_nt: TGTGCCAGCAGCTGGCCGATGACAGACCCTAGCACAGATACGCAGTATTTT

v_call: TRBV4-1
clone_size: -
d_call: -
j_call: TRBJ1-1
cdr3_aa: CASSQEEQGHTEAFF
cdr3_nt: TGCGCCAGCAGCCAAGAGGAACAGGGACACACTGAAGCTTTCTTT

v_call: TRBV2
clone_size: few
d_call: -
j_call: TRBJ1-6
cdr3_aa: CASNGDYNSPLHF
cdr3_nt: TGTGCCAGTAACGGTGACTATAATTCACCCCTCCACTTT

v_call: TRBV2
clone_size: -
d_call: TRBD2
j_call: TRBJ2-2
cdr3_aa: CASSELGQTSGVTGELFF
cdr3_nt: TGTGCCAGCAGTGAACTCGGGCAGACTAGCGGGGTCACCGGGGAGCTGTTTTTT

v_call: TRBV11-2
clone_size: -
d_call: -
j_call: TRBJ2-7
cdr3_aa: CASSLIPGGAPYEQYF
cdr3_nt: TGTGCCAGCAGTCTAATCCCAGGAGGGGCCCCCTACGAGCAGTACTTC

v_call: TRBV6-2/TRBV6-3
clone_size: -
d_call: -
j_call: TRBJ2-7
cdr3_aa: CASSYMSDTYEQYF
cdr3_nt: TGTGCCAGCAGTTATATGTCCGACACCTACGAGCAGTACTTC

v_call: TRBV4-3
clone_size: -
d_call: -
j_call: TRBJ1-2
cdr3_aa: CASSQDGQMYGYTF
cdr3_nt: TGCGCCAGCAGCCAAGATGGGCAGATGTATGGCTACACCTTC

v_call: TRBV7-8
clone_size: -
d_call: TRBD2
j_call: TRBJ2-4
cdr3_aa: CASSPISGRNIQYF
cdr3_nt: TGTGCCAGCAGCCCCATTAGCGGGAGAAACATTCAGTACTTC

v_call: TRBV7-3
clone_size: -
d_call: TRBD2
j_call: TRBJ2-5
cdr3_aa: CASSLTGTSGVQETQYF
cdr3_nt: TGTGCCAGCAGCTTAACAGGGACTAGCGGGGTCCAAGAGACCCAGTACTTC

v_call: TRBV19
clone_size: once
d_call: TRBD1
j_call: TRBJ2-1
cdr3_aa: CASSSLGTGSNEQFF
cdr3_nt: TGTGCCAGTAGCTCGTTGGGGACAGGGAGCAATGAGCAGTTCTTC

v_call: TRBV7-9
clone_size: -
d_call: -
j_call: TRBJ1-1
cdr3_aa: CASSLVAGRGAFF
cdr3_nt: TGTGCCAGCAGCTTAGTGGCAGGTCGGGGAGCTTTCTTT

v_call: TRBV6-6
clone_size: -
d_call: -
j_call: TRBJ2-3
cdr3_aa: CASRLGGSTDTQYF
cdr3_nt: TGTGCCAGCAGGCTGGGAGGCTCTACAGATACGCAGTATTTT

v_call: TRBV5-1
clone_size: -
d_call: -
j_call: TRBJ1-1
cdr3_aa: CASSLEGGRNTEAFF
cdr3_nt: TGCGCCAGCAGCTTGGAAGGGGGAAGGAACACTGAAGCTTTCTTT

v_call: TRBV25-1
clone_size: -
d_call: -
j_call: TRBJ2-1
cdr3_aa: CASQGPVPYNEQFF
cdr3_nt: TGTGCCAGCCAGGGGCCTGTCCCCTACAATGAGCAGTTCTTC

v_call: TRBV7-8
clone_size: -
d_call: TRBD2
j_call: TRBJ2-1
cdr3_aa: CASSLQRLPPSGRVYNEQFF
cdr3_nt: TGTGCCAGCAGCTTACAACGATTACCCCCTAGCGGGAGGGTGTACAATGAGCAGTTCTTC

v_call: TRBV4-1
clone_size: -
d_call: TRBD2
j_call: TRBJ2-2
cdr3_aa: CASRQTGRGGLWAGELFF
cdr3_nt: TGCGCCAGCAGACAAACGGGGCGGGGGGGACTTTGGGCCGGGGAGCTGTTTTTT

v_call: TRBV6-2/TRBV6-3
clone_size: once
d_call: -
j_call: TRBJ2-5
cdr3_aa: CASSYSGGASETQYF
cdr3_nt: TGTGCCAGCAGTTACTCGGGGGGGGCGTCAGAGACCCAGTACTTC

v_call: TRBV2
clone_size: few
d_call: TRBD1
j_call: TRBJ1-4
cdr3_aa: CASSITGGSNEKLFF
cdr3_nt: TGTGCCAGCAGTATCACAGGGGGATCTAATGAAAAACTGTTTTTT

v_call: TRBV14
clone_size: -
d_call: -
j_call: TRBJ1-5
cdr3_aa: CASSQVATGHSNQPQHF
cdr3_nt: TGTGCCAGCAGCCAAGTCGCTACAGGACATAGCAATCAGCCCCAGCATTTT

v_call: TRBV5-1
clone_size: -
d_call: TRBD1
j_call: TRBJ1-1
cdr3_aa: CASSPGTGGLRTEAFF
cdr3_nt: TGCGCCAGCAGCCCGGGGACAGGGGGTTTGCGCACTGAAGCTTTCTTT

v_call: TRBV7-8
clone_size: -
d_call: TRBD1
j_call: TRBJ2-3
cdr3_aa: CASSRGQGSSDTQYF
cdr3_nt: TGTGCCAGCAGCCGGGGACAGGGTAGTTCAGATACGCAGTATTTT

v_call: TRBV5-6
clone_size: -
d_call: -
j_call: TRBJ2-1
cdr3_aa: CASTGQHSYNEQFF
cdr3_nt: TGTGCCAGCACCGGACAGCACTCCTACAATGAGCAGTTCTTC

v_call: TRBV6-5
clone_size: -
d_call: -
j_call: TRBJ1-1
cdr3_aa: CASSPWGGAGTEAFF
cdr3_nt: TGTGCCAGCAGCCCATGGGGGGGGGCTGGCACTGAAGCTTTCTTT

v_call: TRBV2
clone_size: -
d_call: -
j_call: TRBJ2-1
cdr3_aa: CASSVETGEGNEQFF
cdr3_nt: TGTGCCAGCAGTGTTGAGACGGGAGAGGGAAATGAGCAGTTCTTC

v_call: TRBV19
clone_size: -
d_call: -
j_call: TRBJ1-4
cdr3_aa: CASRTGQAARVLEKLFF
cdr3_nt: TGTGCCAGTAGGACGGGACAAGCCGCGCGGGTTTTGGAAAAACTGTTTTTT

v_call: TRBV5-1
clone_size: once
d_call: TRBD2
j_call: TRBJ2-3
cdr3_aa: CASSQGTSGRARISTDTQYF
cdr3_nt: TGCGCCAGCAGCCAAGGGACTAGCGGGAGGGCCAGAATTAGCACAGATACGCAGTATTTT

v_call: TRBV19
clone_size: -
d_call: -
j_call: TRBJ1-2
cdr3_aa: CASSIGGKDYGYTF
cdr3_nt: TGTGCCAGTAGTATCGGAGGGAAGGACTATGGCTACACCTTC

v_call: TRBV12-3/TRBV12-4
clone_size: -
d_call: TRBD1
j_call: TRBJ2-5
cdr3_aa: CASGTGSRETQYF
cdr3_nt: TGTGCCAGCGGGACAGGGTCGAGAGAGACCCAGTACTTC

v_call: TRBV18
clone_size: -
d_call: -
j_call: TRBJ2-3
cdr3_aa: CASSPHRDTQYF
cdr3_nt: TGTGCCAGCTCACCACACAGAGATACGCAGTATTTT

v_call: TRBV7-6
clone_size: -
d_call: TRBD1
j_call: TRBJ1-1
cdr3_aa: CASSLGGGGLNTEAFF
cdr3_nt: TGTGCCAGCAGCTTAGGCGGAGGGGGCTTGAACACTGAAGCTTTCTTT

v_call: TRBV6-5
clone_size: -
d_call: TRBD1
j_call: TRBJ1-4
cdr3_aa: CASSYSMGQGWEKLFF
cdr3_nt: TGTGCCAGCAGTTACTCGATGGGACAGGGATGGGAAAAACTGTTTTTT

v_call: TRBV7-9
clone_size: -
d_call: -
j_call: TRBJ1-2
cdr3_aa: CASSPGLLVYGYTF
cdr3_nt: TGTGCCAGCAGCCCCGGTTTGCTAGTCTATGGCTACACCTTC

v_call: TRBV7-9
clone_size: -
d_call: -
j_call: TRBJ1-1
cdr3_aa: CASSSAGQGAFF
cdr3_nt: TGTGCCAGCAGCTCGGCGGGCCAAGGAGCTTTCTTT

v_call: TRBV6-5
clone_size: -
d_call: -
j_call: TRBJ1-6
cdr3_aa: CASSYALYNSPLHF
cdr3_nt: TGTGCCAGCAGTTACGCGCTATATAATTCACCCCTCCACTTT

v_call: TRBV3-1/TRBV3-2
clone_size: -
d_call: -
j_call: TRBJ1-1
cdr3_aa: CASSQVPGEAFF
cdr3_nt: TGTGCCAGCAGCCAGGTTCCGGGTGAAGCTTTCTTT

v_call: TRBV2
clone_size: once
d_call: TRBD1
j_call: TRBJ1-1
cdr3_aa: CASSWTGGSEAFF
cdr3_nt: TGTGCCAGCAGTTGGACAGGGGGGAGTGAAGCTTTCTTT

v_call: TRBV7-2
clone_size: -
d_call: TRBD2
j_call: TRBJ2-3
cdr3_aa: CASSLVGRGGPADTQYF
cdr3_nt: TGTGCCAGCAGCTTAGTCGGGAGGGGGGGCCCGGCAGATACGCAGTATTTT

v_call: TRBV2
clone_size: -
d_call: TRBD1
j_call: TRBJ2-7
cdr3_aa: CASSFLQGVPYEQYF
cdr3_nt: TGTGCCAGCAGTTTTCTACAGGGGGTCCCCTACGAGCAGTACTTC

v_call: TRBV29-1
clone_size: -
d_call: TRBD1
j_call: TRBJ1-6
cdr3_aa: CSVLTGTGGSPLHF
cdr3_nt: TGCAGCGTCCTAACCGGGACAGGGGGATCACCCCTCCACTTT

v_call: TRBV12-3/TRBV12-4
clone_size: -
d_call: -
j_call: TRBJ1-2
cdr3_aa: CASSFAAYGYTF
cdr3_nt: TGTGCCAGCAGTTTCGCGGCCTATGGCTACACCTTC

v_call: TRBV5-1
clone_size: -
d_call: TRBD2
j_call: TRBJ2-1
cdr3_aa: CASRSYGTSINEQFF
cdr3_nt: TGCGCCAGCAGATCCTACGGGACTAGCATCAATGAGCAGTTCTTC

v_call: TRBV7-2
clone_size: -
d_call: TRBD2
j_call: TRBJ2-5
cdr3_aa: CASSLIWLAGAPKETQYF
cdr3_nt: TGTGCCAGCAGCTTAATCTGGCTAGCGGGGGCCCCAAAAGAGACCCAGTACTTC

v_call: TRBV3-1/TRBV3-2
clone_size: -
d_call: -
j_call: TRBJ1-5
cdr3_aa: CASSQNLNSNQPQHF
cdr3_nt: TGTGCCAGCAGCCAAAACTTAAATAGCAATCAGCCCCAGCATTTT

v_call: TRBV18
clone_size: -
d_call: TRBD2
j_call: TRBJ2-1
cdr3_aa: CASSPSGGLTYNEQFF
cdr3_nt: TGTGCCAGCTCACCGTCGGGGGGTCTGACCTACAATGAGCAGTTCTTC

v_call: TRBV7-3
clone_size: once
d_call: -
j_call: TRBJ2-5
cdr3_aa: CASSLSAGRQETQYF
cdr3_nt: TGTGCCAGCAGCTTAAGCGCAGGGCGTCAAGAGACCCAGTACTTC

v_call: TRBV9
clone_size: once
d_call: -
j_call: TRBJ1-2
cdr3_aa: CASSEGTQGYVNYGYTF
cdr3_nt: TGTGCCAGCAGCGAGGGGACTCAAGGTTACGTCAACTATGGCTACACCTTC